The 4 T cell receptor beta chains given below trace back to one sample, sequenced in a study of CXCR3-negative and CXCR3-positive naive CD8 T cells. Study-level points and caveats: CXCR3-positive naive cells carried more hydrophobic TRB CDR3s than CXCR3-negative naive cells did.

UMI-labeled TRB cDNA libraries were prepared by 5' RACE. No DNA is given; TCRdb re-called the 5' RACE reads and lists each CDR3 protein once. Its listing shows 80,000 to 100,000 distinct CDR3 sequences. For these receptors, no antigen is known. The sample was naive CXCR3+ CD8+ T cells from blood. Subset reported: CD45RO-CCR7+CD27+CD95- naive CD8+ T cells expressing CXCR3 (TNR3+). The receptors originated from a human donor in good health. Some clones in this sample may be carry-over from other donors' samples.

The CDR3 reads CASSLAGLPLIEQYF. The chain recombines TRBV28 with TRBJ2-7; the D call of TRBD2 rests on TCRdb alone, since no DNA is present to check it. The CDR3 length is 15 residues. CDR1 is MDHEN, CDR2 SYDVKM, per germline.

The V call is TRBV6-5, the J call TRBJ1-5; TCRdb returns TRBD1, unconfirmable since there is no DNA. Germline CDR1 MNHEY, CDR2 SVGAGI. The CDR3 sequence is 14 residues long. CDR3: CASSPGWGNQPQHF.

The chain combines TRBV3-1 with TRBJ2-1; TCRdb reports TRBD2, a call that lacks DNA to check it against. Germline CDR1 is LGHDT and CDR2 is YNNKEL (reference sequence). The CDR3 totals 15 residues. The CDR3 region is CASWPSGSSYNEQFF.

The chain is built from TRBV7-2 and TRBJ2-1. CDR3 length equals 13 residues. CDR1 is SGHTA, CDR2 FQGNSA, per germline. The chain's CDR3 is CASSLVSYNEQFF.